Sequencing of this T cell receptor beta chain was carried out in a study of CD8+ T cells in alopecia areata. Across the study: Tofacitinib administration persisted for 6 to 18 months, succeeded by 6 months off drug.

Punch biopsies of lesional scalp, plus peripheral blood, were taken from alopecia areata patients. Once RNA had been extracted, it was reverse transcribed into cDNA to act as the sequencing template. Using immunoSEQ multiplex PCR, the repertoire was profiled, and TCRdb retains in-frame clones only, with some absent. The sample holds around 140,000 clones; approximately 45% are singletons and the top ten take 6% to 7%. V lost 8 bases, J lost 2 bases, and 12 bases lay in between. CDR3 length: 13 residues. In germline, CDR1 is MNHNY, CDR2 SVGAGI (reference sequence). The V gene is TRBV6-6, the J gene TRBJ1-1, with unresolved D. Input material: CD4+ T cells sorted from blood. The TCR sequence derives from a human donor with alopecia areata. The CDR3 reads CASSQGINTEAFF. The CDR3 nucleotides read TGTGCCAGCTCCCAAGGGATAAACACTGAAGCTTTCTTT.